The rows below give T cell receptor beta chains drawn from one sample of a study of blood T cell repertoires in COVID-19. Libraries were prepared by immunoSEQ multiplex PCR; TCRdb keeps only in-frame clonotypes and omits some of them. The data show approximately 310,000 clones, about 85% seen once. Sequencing was done on a sample of PBMCs or T cells enriched from blood (not recorded which). The receptors derive from a woman aged 25 to 39 who had been exposed to COVID-19. Both conserved end residues are part of each CDR3. The D gene is left open where the match is weak. Size values are once, few and many counts, or a class for expanded clones, and some rows have none.

D	size	V	J	DNA	CDR3
-	few	TRBV7-3	TRBJ2-3	TGTGCCAGCAGCTTAGGTACAGGGATTACAGATACGCAGTATTTT	CASSLGTGITDTQYF
-	once	TRBV9	TRBJ2-2	TGTGCCAGCAGCGTAATTGCAGGGATAGGGGAGCTGTTTTTT	CASSVIAGIGELFF
-	few	TRBV18	TRBJ2-7	TGTGCCAGCTCACCAGATAAGGGAACAGGGCCCTACGAGCAGTACTTC	CASSPDKGTGPYEQYF
TRBD1	-	TRBV6-1	TRBJ1-6	TGTGCCAGCAGTGAAAATCCCCCGGGACAGGGAGGTTCACCCCTCCACTTT	CASSENPPGQGGSPLHF
TRBD1	-	TRBV28	TRBJ2-5	TGTGCCAGCAGCCCAGGACAGGAGCCGGGGACCCAGTACTTC	CASSPGQEPGTQYF
-	-	TRBV27	TRBJ2-5	TGTGCCAGCAGCGGGGCAGGGGCGCAGACCCAGTACTTC	CASSGAGAQTQYF
-	few	TRBV27	TRBJ1-1	TGTGCCAGCAGAACAAATCAGGGCTGGGCTTTCTTT	CASRTNQGWAFF
TRBD1	-	TRBV15	TRBJ1-2	TGTGCCACCAGCAGAGGCCAGGGGGCGATCTATGGCTACACCTTC	CATSRGQGAIYGYTF
-	-	TRBV6-5	TRBJ1-2	TGTGCCAGCAGCACTCAGGGAGGCTCTAACTATGGCTACACCTTC	CASSTQGGSNYGYTF
-	-	TRBV5-1	TRBJ2-7	TGCGCCAGCGGCCTATCCGGCAGGTACTCCTACGAGCAGTACTTC	CASGLSGRYSYEQYF
-	few	TRBV6-5	TRBJ1-2	TGTGCCAGCAGTTACGGAGCCCAGGGTAGCTATGGCTACACCTTC	CASSYGAQGSYGYTF
TRBD1	-	TRBV13	TRBJ1-1	TGTGCCAGCAGCGTGCCAACAGGGGGCTTAACTGAAGCTTTCTTT	CASSVPTGGLTEAFF
TRBD1	-	TRBV4-1	TRBJ1-6	TGCGCCAGCAGCCAGGAGGACAGGGGATATTCACCCCTCCACTTT	CASSQEDRGYSPLHF
-	-	TRBV7-9	TRBJ2-1	TGTGCCAGCAGCTTAGGGACAGCCCTATACAATGAGCAGTTCTTC	CASSLGTALYNEQFF
-	once	TRBV28	TRBJ1-1	TGTGCCAGCAGTTTCCCAGGGGACACTGAAGCTTTCTTT	CASSFPGDTEAFF
TRBD1	-	TRBV30	TRBJ1-1	TGTGCCTGGACCCCCGGGACAGGGGGCACTGAAGCTTTCTTT	CAWTPGTGGTEAFF
-	-	TRBV4-2	TRBJ1-5	TGTGCCAGCAGCGACTCACAGGGAGGCAATCAGCCCCAGCATTTT	CASSDSQGGNQPQHF
-	-	TRBV7-3	TRBJ2-3	TGTGCCAGCAGCTTAGTGAGTGGAGGGACCTTCACAGATACGCAGTATTTT	CASSLVSGGTFTDTQYF
-	-	TRBV6-5	TRBJ1-1	TGTGCCAGCTGTTTTACAGGGAACACTGAAGCTTTCTTT	CASCFTGNTEAFF
TRBD1	-	TRBV9	TRBJ1-1	TGTGCCAGCAGCGTAGCTACAGGGGGTGAAGCTTTCTTT	CASSVATGGEAFF
-	-	TRBV11-3	TRBJ2-7	TGTGCCAGCAGCTTAGGACTAGGTGCGGACGAGCAGTACTTC	CASSLGLGADEQYF
-	-	TRBV6-5	TRBJ1-5	TGTGCCAGCAGCAAAGAGTATAGCAATCAGCCCCAGCATTTT	CASSKEYSNQPQHF
-	-	TRBV11-2	TRBJ2-7	TGTGCCAGCAGCTCAGCCTACGAGCAGTACTTC	CASSSAYEQYF
-	-	TRBV28	TRBJ1-1	TGTGCCAGCACCCTCGGGGGGAAGAGGGACACTGAAGCTTTCTTT	CASTLGGKRDTEAFF
TRBD1	-	TRBV19	TRBJ2-1	TGTGCCAGTAGGAGGGGGCATGAGCAGTTCTTC	CASRRGHEQFF
TRBD2	-	TRBV9	TRBJ2-7	TGTGCCAGCAGCCCAGCGGGGGGGGCCTACGAGCAGTACTTC	CASSPAGGAYEQYF
TRBD2	-	TRBV18	TRBJ2-7	TGTGCCAGCTCACCAGGTCAATCGGGAGGCGAGCAGTACTTC	CASSPGQSGGEQYF
-	-	TRBV13	TRBJ2-7	TGTGCCAGCAGCTCCTCCGGGGAGGCCCTCCGATTCCACGAGCAGTACTTC	CASSSSGEALRFHEQYF
-	-	TRBV30	TRBJ2-5	TGTGCCTGGAGTGCGTATCTTCAAGAGACCCAGTACTTC	CAWSAYLQETQYF
-	-	TRBV7-6	TRBJ2-5	TGTGCCAGCAGCTTAGGGGGGGTGGAGACCCAGTACTTC	CASSLGGVETQYF
-	-	TRBV5-1	TRBJ1-6	TGCGCCAGCAGCTTACAGGGAGCGGGATCACCCCTCCACTTT	CASSLQGAGSPLHF
TRBD1	-	TRBV6-5	TRBJ2-7	TGTGCCAGCAACCGGGACAGGGGACCCTACGAGCAGTACTTC	CASNRDRGPYEQYF
-	-	TRBV5-1	TRBJ1-3	TGCGCCAGCAGCTTGGACGGGGCTGGAAACACCATATATTTT	CASSLDGAGNTIYF
-	-	TRBV5-4	TRBJ2-2	TGTGCCAGCAGCTTGGGAGGGTCCGGGGAGCTGTTTTTT	CASSLGGSGELFF
-	-	TRBV6-2/TRBV6-3	TRBJ2-4	TGTGCCAGCAGTTCGACCGGTGGTGGGAGTGCGGACATTCAGTACTTC	CASSSTGGGSADIQYF
-	-	TRBV4-3	TRBJ1-1	TGCGCCAGCAGCCAAGATAGACAGACTGAAGCTTTCTTT	CASSQDRQTEAFF
TRBD1	-	TRBV14	TRBJ2-7	TGTGCCAGCAGCACCACGGGACAGGGTAGCGAGCAGTACTTC	CASSTTGQGSEQYF
-	-	TRBV30	TRBJ1-1	TGTGCCGGGAGACAGGTCATGAACACTGAAGCTTTCTTT	CAGRQVMNTEAFF
-	-	TRBV6-5	TRBJ1-1	TGTGCCAGCAGTTACTCGCTAATGAACACTGAAGCTTTCTTT	CASSYSLMNTEAFF
-	once	TRBV11-1	TRBJ2-5	TGTGCCAGCAGCTACAGGGGAGGAGAGACCCAGTACTTC	CASSYRGGETQYF
-	-	TRBV2	TRBJ1-1	TGTGCCAGCAGGGAATTCTCGGGGGTCCCTAATGAAGCTTTCTTT	CASREFSGVPNEAFF
-	-	TRBV5-1	TRBJ2-5	TGCGCCAGCAGCTTGGACATCCGCTCCTCAGGGGAGACCCAGTACTTC	CASSLDIRSSGETQYF
-	-	TRBV11-1	TRBJ1-1	TGTGCCAGCAGCTACACATTAAACACTGAAGCTTTCTTT	CASSYTLNTEAFF